This TCR beta chain appears in the sequencing data of a study of metastatic and nonmetastatic thyroid tumors. Whole-study context: Patients with malignant and benign thyroid disease provided blood and tumor or nodule tissue, whose repertoires were compared.

This clone appeared many times. Its antigen is still unknown. This CDR3 is 15 amino acids long. V was cut by 5 bases and J by 3 bases, with 16 bases left in between. Germline lookup yields CDR1 MGHDK and CDR2 SYGVNS. Authors' analysis steps: Between-group CDR3 differences, defined by clinicopathological status, yielded a distant-metastasis classifier for papillary thyroid cancer. TCRdb re-called the PCR reads via MiXCR. These V and J calls derive from TCRdb rather than the authors' analysis. Of roughly 29,000 clones in the sample, 20% to 25% were seen once. Points from the study as a whole: In both blood and tumor samples, TCR beta diversity was reported significantly higher for malignant than benign nodules.

Patients were all untreated before their thyroid surgery. Sample: blood. The clonotype comes from a female donor with papillary thyroid cancer or a benign thyroid nodule (not recorded which). Some clones in this sample may be carry-over from other donors' samples. The chain is built from TRBV25-1 and TRBJ1-1, with TRBD1 as a possible D gene (6 bases). DNA of the CDR3: TGTGCCAGCAGTTCCAGGGGTTTCGTGGACACTGAAGCTTTCTTT. This sequence encodes CASSSRGFVDTEAFF.